Listed below are T cell receptor beta chains from one sample, sequenced in a study of blood T cells in healthy people across ages. TCRdb reanalysed the 5' RACE reads using MiXCR and keeps one entry per CDR3 protein. The table records about 900,000 distinct CDR3 sequences, around 46% of them present only once. Material: blood. These receptor sequences come from a man younger than 45 in good health. Both conserved end residues are part of each CDR3. D genes are given only for firm matches.

v_gene: TRBV4-1
d_gene: NA
CDR3aa: CASSQDRDRATDTQYF

v_gene: TRBV28
d_gene: TRBD2
CDR3aa: CASHGLLAGTNEQFF

v_gene: TRBV10-3
d_gene: NA
CDR3aa: CAISEDAGRNQPQHF

v_gene: TRBV6-2/TRBV6-3
d_gene: TRBD1
CDR3aa: CASSYTGESQPQHF

v_gene: TRBV11-2
d_gene: NA
CDR3aa: CASSRTRDEQFF

v_gene: TRBV6-6
d_gene: TRBD2
CDR3aa: CASSYAEAGGFHEQYF

v_gene: TRBV7-3
d_gene: TRBD2
CDR3aa: CASSLTGLAGGARTDTQYF

v_gene: TRBV20-1
d_gene: TRBD1
CDR3aa: CSARETSWTGAYEQYF

v_gene: TRBV4-3
d_gene: TRBD1
CDR3aa: CAGSQGTGSDHHEKLFF

v_gene: TRBV20-1
d_gene: NA
CDR3aa: CSARDTVTNTQYF